The following is a T cell receptor beta chain sequence with its context. The sample originates from a study of blood T cell repertoires in COVID-19. Study overall: Samples came from the United States, Italy and Spain, spanning acute and convalescent COVID-19. PBMCs, B-cell-depleted T cells, or T cells provided the cDNA or gDNA that made up the material.

Authors' methods: Estimation of nucleated cell counts was performed using reference gene primer amplification. Generated by immunoSEQ multiplex PCR, the TCRdb table keeps only in-frame clones and is missing some. D and trimming come from the DNA, and the V and J calls and clone size come from that table. The sample contains around 160,000 clones, approximately 91% of which appear only once. Sequenced input: peripheral blood. The source is a human donor in a cohort sampled during active COVID-19.

The CDR3 bases are TGTGCCAGCAGCGTAGGGGCCAGTAACTCCTACAATGAGCAGTTCTTC. Its translation: CASSVGASNSYNEQFF. The V gene is TRBV9, the J gene TRBJ2-1; no definite D call. Germline-derived CDR1 and CDR2 are SGDLS and YYNGEE. V was shortened by 0 bases and J by 0 bases, with 10 bases between the two germline ends. The CDR3 spans 16 residues.